A single T cell receptor beta chain is shown here with its context. Antigen specificity is unknown. This entry is derived from a study of vaccination effects on CD4 cells after COVID-19. This CDR3 is built from 14 residues. Germline CDR1 is KGHSH and CDR2 is LQKENI. Trimming took off 0 bases at V and 10 bases at J, with 16 bases between the two ends. Within the ViraFEST assay, antigen-specific CD4+ T cells underwent expansion with viral peptide pools prior to sequencing. Following culture for more than 9 days, CD4+ T cells were isolated. Neither prior SARS-CoV-2 infection nor positive nucleocapsid antibodies were present in the vaccine recipients. The authors replaced half the medium with IL-2 medium on days 3 and 7. Whole-study results and caveats: No early post-infection timepoints were available in the study, which also included few convalescent patients.

This table comes from immunoSEQ multiplex PCR, and its TCRdb copy is limited to in-frame clones, with some not included. The sample holds roughly 19,000 clones; approximately 70% are singletons and the top ten take roughly a tenth. This chain links TRBV18 with TRBJ2-7; maybe TRBD1 (6 bases). This material consisted of CD4+ T cells from PBMCs cultured with HCoV-NL63 spike peptides, taken before COVID-19 vaccination. The TCR sequence derives from a human donor who received a COVID-19 vaccine. CDR3 in amino acids: CASSPPNREGVQYF. The DNA of the CDR3 is TGTGCCAGCTCACCACCCAACAGGGAAGGCGTCCAGTACTTC.